One and the same sample provided the 20 T cell receptor beta chains below, sequenced in a study of cytomegalovirus exposure and HLA in healthy donors. PCR primers comprised 60 Vbeta and 13 Jbeta primers. Sequencing used immunoSEQ multiplex PCR; TCRdb keeps in-frame clones, though not all of them. The sample contains roughly 100,000 clones, approximately 70% of which appear only once. Sequenced: PBMCs. These receptors were taken from a man between 25 and 39 years old in good health and CMV-seronegative.

This chain joins TRBV30 and TRBJ2-7, with a possible D match to TRBD2 (6 bases). Trimming shortened V by 1 base and J by 6 bases, and 13 bases separated the two germline ends. CDR3 length: 13 amino acids. Germline loops: CDR1 GTSNPN, CDR2 SVGIG (reference sequence). The CDR3 DNA reads as TGTGCCTGGAGTGATAGTAGCGGAGTCGAGCAGTACTTC. Translated: CAWSDSSGVEQYF.

V gene TRBV11-2 combines with J gene TRBJ2-5; D may be TRBD1 (6 bases). The DNA end favors TRBJ2-7, so the J call may be wrong. Germline V gene lookup returns CDR1 SGHAT and CDR2 FQNNGV. This CDR3 comprises 13 residues. The CDR3 region has the DNA TGTGCCAGCAGCTCCCAGGGGACCTACGAGCAGTACTTC. This sequence encodes CASSSQGTYEQYF.

This clone was detected a few times. The V and J genes are TRBV7-2 and TRBJ1-5; 9 nucleotides line up with TRBD1. Trimming at V came to 5 bases and at J to 8 bases, leaving 4 bases not matched to a gene. The germline CDR1 and CDR2 sequences are SGHTA and FQGNSA. This CDR3 spans 13 amino acids. The CDR3 reads CASSPRDREPQHF. In DNA form, the CDR3 reads TGTGCCAGCAGCCCACGGGACAGGGAGCCCCAGCATTTT.

This clone was observed a handful of times. The chain recombines TRBV7-2 with TRBJ2-7, with no clear D. CDR1 is SGHTA and CDR2 is FQGNSA in the germline V gene. Trimming shortened V by 4 bases and J by 3 bases, and 16 bases separated the two germline ends. The CDR3 runs to 15 residues. In DNA form, the CDR3 reads TGTGCCAGCAGCTCCCCGAGGTCTGAACACTACGAGCAGTACTTC. Its protein is CASSSPRSEHYEQYF. The full variable domain, with the rest looked up from reference TRBV7-2 and TRBJ2-7, is GAGVSQSPSNKVTEKGKDVELRCDPISGHTALYWYRQSLGQGLEFLIYFQGNSAPDKSGLPSDRFSAERTGGSVSTLTIQRTQQEDSAVYLCASSSPRSEHYEQYFGPGTRLTVT.

This clone was counted only a few times. The V call is TRBV11-3, the J call TRBJ2-7, with 7 bases that match TRBD2. Germline trimming cut 1 base from V and 3 bases from J; bases unmatched to any gene: 12. In germline, CDR1 is SGHNT, CDR2 YENEEA. This CDR3 has 17 amino acids. The CDR3 nucleotides are TGTGCCAGCAGCTTAGGAGGGTCCGGGGGGAAGCACTACGAGCAGTACTTC. Its translation: CASSLGGSGGKHYEQYF.

The rearrangement links TRBV2 to TRBJ1-1; possibly TRBD1 for D (5 bases). The CDR3 totals 15 residues. The germline V and J ends were trimmed by 3 bases and 2 bases, with 13 bases remaining between them. Germline assignment: CDR1 SNHLY and CDR2 FYNNEI. Here the CDR3 DNA reads TGTGCCAGCAGTGATGAACAGGCCGCTAACACTGAAGCTTTCTTT. This translates into CASSDEQAANTEAFF.

The J gene is TRBJ2-5, the V gene TRBV5-4; the match to TRBD2 covers 11 bases. The CDR3 is made up of 15 amino acids. V gave up 4 bases and J gave up 3 bases; unmatched junction bases: 5. Germline V gene data show CDR1 as SGHNT and CDR2 as YYREEE (reference sequence). CDR3 sequence: CASSGTSGREETQYF. The CDR3 coding sequence is TGTGCCAGCAGCGGTACTAGCGGGAGAGAAGAGACCCAGTACTTC.

This clone was observed once. At the DNA level, this CDR3 is encoded by other sequences in the same sample as well. J is TRBJ2-3 and V is TRBV9; no reliable D call. The length of the CDR3 is 13 residues. CDR1 and CDR2 (germline): SGDLS, YYNGEE. The V end lost 0 bases, the J end lost 0 bases, and 2 bases lay between the germline ends. In DNA, the CDR3 is TGTGCCAGCAGCGTAGCGAGCACAGATACGCAGTATTTT. Residues: CASSVASTDTQYF. The full variable domain, completed using reference TRBV9 and TRBJ2-3, is DSGVTQTPKHLITATGQRVTLRCSPRSGDLSVYWYQQSLDQGLQFLIQYYNGEERAKGNILERFSAQQFPDLHSELNLSSLELGDSALYFCASSVASTDTQYFGPGTRLTVL.

Notes on this clone: This specimen includes other DNA sequences encoding the same CDR3. The V gene is TRBV29-1, the J gene TRBJ1-5, with D unclear. CDR3 size: 12 residues. Germline V CDR1 and CDR2: SQVTM, ANQGSEA. V was clipped by 4 bases and J by 4 bases, with 8 bases between them. The CDR3 DNA sequence: TGCAGCGTTGGGACTGGGAATCAGCCCCAGCATTTT. Translation gives CSVGTGNQPQHF.

The rearrangement uses TRBV15 and TRBJ2-3; 7 bases map to TRBD2. Trimming at V came to 0 bases and at J to 0 bases, leaving 9 bases not matched to a gene. The CDR3 is made up of 18 amino acids. Germline CDR1 and CDR2: LNHNV and YYDKDF (reference sequence). The CDR3 nucleotides are TGTGCCACCAGCAGAGATAAGCGCGGGAGTTCTAGCACAGATACGCAGTATTTT. Its translation is CATSRDKRGSSSTDTQYF. Complete variable domain (other parts from reference TRBV15 and TRBJ2-3): DAMVIQNPRYQVTQFGKPVTLSCSQTLNHNVMYWYQQKSSQAPKLLFHYYDKDFNNEADTPDNFQSRRPNTSFCFLDIRSPGLGDTAMYLCATSRDKRGSSSTDTQYFGPGTRLTVL.

This clone was detected only a few times. The chain uses TRBV2 and TRBJ2-7; D uncertain. Trimming left V 4 bases short and J 1 base short, with 11 bases between. Per the germline V gene, CDR1 is SNHLY and CDR2 is FYNNEI. This CDR3 has 14 amino acids. CDR3 in DNA: TGTGCCAGCAGTGGGCCCTCCCAATCCTACGAGCAGTACTTC. It translates to CASSGPSQSYEQYF.

The V gene is TRBV14, the J gene TRBJ1-3; the D gene is possibly TRBD1 (5 bases). CDR3 length equals 17 residues. Trimming left V 5 bases short and J 4 bases short, with 21 bases between. Germline lookup yields CDR1 SGHDN and CDR2 FVKESK. CDR3: CASSSPERGLMGNTIYF. CDR3 nucleotide sequence: TGTGCCAGCAGCTCCCCGGAAAGGGGCTTGATGGGAAACACCATATATTTT.

The rearrangement links TRBV6-5 to TRBJ2-3, with D possibly TRBD1 on 6 matching bases. This CDR3 comprises 15 residues. Germline V gene sequence: CDR1 MNHEY, CDR2 SVGAGI. V was clipped by 6 bases and J by 0 bases, with 13 bases between them. The CDR3 DNA reads as TGTGCCAGCAGGGAACAGGGAGCTAGCACAGATACGCAGTATTTT. Encoded protein: CASREQGASTDTQYF.

In this sample, this clone turned up once. CDR3 in amino acids: CASGGRREGRSEQFF. The CDR3 DNA follows: TGTGCCAGCGGGGGGAGGCGGGAGGGCCGTAGCGAGCAGTTCTTC. The chain uses TRBV7-9 and TRBJ2-1, with 9 bases fitting TRBD2. In germline, CDR1 is SEHNR, CDR2 FQNEAQ (reference sequence). The CDR3 spans 15 residues. The J segment lost 10 bases and the V segment lost 8 bases, leaving 15 bases of the junction unmatched.

This clone was observed a few times. The V gene is TRBV28, the J gene TRBJ2-7; maybe TRBD1 (7 bases). The CDR3 extends over 15 amino acids. The germline CDR1 and CDR2 sequences are MDHEN and SYDVKM. V was cut by 7 bases and J by 4 bases, with 20 bases left in between. DNA for the CDR3: TGTGCCAGCACCGGCGGGACAGTAGGATTGTACGAGCAGTACTTC. Protein sequence: CASTGGTVGLYEQYF. Drawing the rest from reference TRBV28 and TRBJ2-7, the complete variable domain is DVKVTQSSRYLVKRTGEKVFLECVQDMDHENMFWYRQDPGLGLRLIYFSYDVKMKEKGDIPEGYSVSREKKERFSLILESASTNQTSMYLCASTGGTVGLYEQYFGPGTRLTVT.

This sequence joins TRBV6-6 and TRBJ1-5, with 7 bases aligning to TRBD1. CDR1 and CDR2 (germline): MNHNY, SVGAGI (reference sequence). J lost 3 bases, V lost 7 bases, and 9 bases had no gene match. The length of the CDR3 is 15 residues. The CDR3 region has the DNA TGTGCCAGCAAAGGGATTACAGGGGTCAATCAGCCCCAGCATTTT. Translating gives CASKGITGVNQPQHF.

The chain combines TRBV9 with TRBJ1-4, with 9 bases identical to TRBD1. The V and J ends lost 4 bases and 3 bases, in that order; junction bases with no gene match: 22. CDR3 length: 21 residues. The V gene's germline CDR1 is SGDLS and CDR2 YYNGEE. CDR3 region: CASSPHSPPGQGGIANEKLFF. The CDR3 nucleotides are TGTGCCAGCAGCCCGCACTCCCCGCCGGGACAGGGAGGGATTGCTAATGAAAAACTGTTTTTT.

The CDR3 is CASSPGQGGQPQHF. The CDR3 nucleotides read TGTGCCAGCAGCCCGGGACAGGGCGGACAGCCCCAGCATTTT. The J gene is TRBJ1-5, the V gene TRBV2, with 9 bases identical to TRBD1. Germline V gene sequence: CDR1 SNHLY, CDR2 FYNNEI. The V and J ends lost 6 bases and 7 bases, in that order; junction bases with no gene match: 7. This CDR3 contains 14 residues.

Worth noting for this clone: The limits of the CDR3 on the DNA are not certain, so only TCRdb's listed CDR3 is given. The genes are TRBV6-5 and TRBJ1-2; the table's D gene call, TRBD1, was not cross checked with the DNA. Germline CDR1 reads MNHEY; CDR2 reads SVGAGI. Including both end residues, the CDR3 is 15 amino acids long. This CDR3 reads CASSSSPGTGYGYTF.

This clone was recorded a few times. The chain uses TRBV4-2 and TRBJ2-5; 9 nucleotides line up with TRBD2. In germline, CDR1 is LGHNA, CDR2 YNFKEQ. The CDR3 spans 18 residues. Trimming at V came to 1 base and at J to 2 bases, leaving 11 bases not matched to a gene. CDR3 residues: CASSQVWAGGGNQETQYF. The CDR3 nucleotides read TGTGCCAGCAGCCAAGTCTGGGCGGGAGGGGGGAATCAAGAGACCCAGTACTTC.